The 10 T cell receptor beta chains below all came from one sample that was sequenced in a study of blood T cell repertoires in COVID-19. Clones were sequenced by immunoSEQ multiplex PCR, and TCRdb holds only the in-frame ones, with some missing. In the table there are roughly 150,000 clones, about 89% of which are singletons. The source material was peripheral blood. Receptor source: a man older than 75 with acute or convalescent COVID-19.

The CDR3 reads CASSQQYNEQFF. The DNA of the CDR3 is TGTGCCAGTAGTCAACAATACAATGAGCAGTTCTTC. The chain links TRBV19 to TRBJ2-1, with D unresolved. V lost 5 bases and J lost 4, with 6 bases in between. Germline-derived CDR1 and CDR2 are LNHDA and SQIVND (reference sequence). This CDR3 has 12 amino acids.

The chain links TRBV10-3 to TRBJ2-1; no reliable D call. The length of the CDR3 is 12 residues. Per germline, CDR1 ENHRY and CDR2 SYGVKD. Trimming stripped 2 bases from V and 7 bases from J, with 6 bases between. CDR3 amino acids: CAISESLNEQFF. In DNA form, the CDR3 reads TGTGCCATCAGTGAGAGTCTAAATGAGCAGTTCTTC.

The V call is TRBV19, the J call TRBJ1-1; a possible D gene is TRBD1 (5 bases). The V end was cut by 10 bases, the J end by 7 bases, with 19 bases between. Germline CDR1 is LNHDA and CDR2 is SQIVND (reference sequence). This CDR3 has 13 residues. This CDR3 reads CATSRAGKIEAFF. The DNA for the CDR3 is TGTGCCACTAGCAGGGCAGGGAAAATTGAAGCTTTCTTT.

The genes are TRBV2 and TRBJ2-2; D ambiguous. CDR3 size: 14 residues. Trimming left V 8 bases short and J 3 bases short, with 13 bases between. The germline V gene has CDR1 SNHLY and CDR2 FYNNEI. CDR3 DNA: TGTGCCAGCCAAAGAGGCGTCGACACCGGGGAGCTGTTTTTT. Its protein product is CASQRGVDTGELFF.

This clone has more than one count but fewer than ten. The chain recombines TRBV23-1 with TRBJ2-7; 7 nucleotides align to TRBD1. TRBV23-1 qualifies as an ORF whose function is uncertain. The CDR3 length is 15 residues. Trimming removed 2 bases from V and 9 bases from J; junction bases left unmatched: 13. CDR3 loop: CASSQPGQSLSGQYF. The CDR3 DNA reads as TGCGCCAGCAGTCAACCGGGACAGAGTCTTTCGGGGCAGTACTTC.

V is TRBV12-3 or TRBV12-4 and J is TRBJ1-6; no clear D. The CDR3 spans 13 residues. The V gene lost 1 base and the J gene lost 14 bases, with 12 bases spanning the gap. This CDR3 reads CASSLVGRRALHF. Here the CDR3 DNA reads TGTGCCAGCAGTTTAGTCGGCCGGAGGGCCCTCCACTTT.

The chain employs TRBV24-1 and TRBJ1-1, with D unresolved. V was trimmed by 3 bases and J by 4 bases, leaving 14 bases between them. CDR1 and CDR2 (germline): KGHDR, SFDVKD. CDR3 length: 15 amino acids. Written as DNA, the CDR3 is TGTGCCACCAGTGATCCCCGGGAGGGCGGCACTGAAGCTTTCTTT. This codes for CATSDPREGGTEAFF.

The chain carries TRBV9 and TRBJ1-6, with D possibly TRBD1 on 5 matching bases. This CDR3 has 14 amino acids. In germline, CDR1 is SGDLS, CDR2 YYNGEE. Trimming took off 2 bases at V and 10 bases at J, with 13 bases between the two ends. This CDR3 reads CASSVLPGQSPLHF. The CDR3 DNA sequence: TGTGCCAGCAGCGTTCTGCCAGGGCAATCACCCCTCCACTTT.

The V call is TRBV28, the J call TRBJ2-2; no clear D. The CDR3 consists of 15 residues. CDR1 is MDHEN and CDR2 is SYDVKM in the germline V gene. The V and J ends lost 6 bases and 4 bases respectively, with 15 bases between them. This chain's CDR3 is CASSPARRPTGELFF. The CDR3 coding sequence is TGTGCCAGCAGCCCCGCCAGGCGCCCCACCGGGGAGCTGTTTTTT.

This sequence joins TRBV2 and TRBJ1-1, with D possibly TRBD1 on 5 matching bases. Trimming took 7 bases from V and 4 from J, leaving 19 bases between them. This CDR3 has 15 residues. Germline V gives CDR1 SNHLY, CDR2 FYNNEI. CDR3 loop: CASNPLGGSSTEAFF. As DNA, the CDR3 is TGTGCCAGCAACCCATTGGGGGGTTCTAGCACTGAAGCTTTCTTT. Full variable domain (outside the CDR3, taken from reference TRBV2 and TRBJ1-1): EPEVTQTPSHQVTQMGQEVILRCVPISNHLYFYWYRQILGQKVEFLVSFYNNEISEKSEIFDDQFSVERPDGSNFTLKIRSTKLEDSAMYFCASNPLGGSSTEAFFGQGTRLTVV.